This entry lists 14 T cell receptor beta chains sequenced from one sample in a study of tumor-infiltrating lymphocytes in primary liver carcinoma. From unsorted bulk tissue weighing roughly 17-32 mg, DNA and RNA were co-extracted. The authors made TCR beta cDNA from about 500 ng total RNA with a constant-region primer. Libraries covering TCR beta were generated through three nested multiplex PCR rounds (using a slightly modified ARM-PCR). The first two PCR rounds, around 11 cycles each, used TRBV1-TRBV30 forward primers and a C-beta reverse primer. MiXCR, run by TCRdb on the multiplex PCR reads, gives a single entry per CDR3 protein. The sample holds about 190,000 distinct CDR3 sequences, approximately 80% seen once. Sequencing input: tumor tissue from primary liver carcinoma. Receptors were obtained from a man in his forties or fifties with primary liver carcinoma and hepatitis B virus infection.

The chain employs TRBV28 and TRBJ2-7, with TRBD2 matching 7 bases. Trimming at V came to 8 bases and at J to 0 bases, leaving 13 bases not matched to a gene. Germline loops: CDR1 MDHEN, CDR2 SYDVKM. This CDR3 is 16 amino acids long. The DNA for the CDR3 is TGTGCCAGCCGTTCACCCCGGGGGGTTCTCTCCTACGAGCAGTACGTC. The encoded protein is CASRSPRGVLSYEQYV.

The CDR3, as DNA: TGTGCCAGCATATTAATGACTAGCGGGAAGATCACAGATACGCAGTATTTT. It encodes CASILMTSGKITDTQYF. The chain recombines TRBV5-4 with TRBJ2-3, with TRBD2 identical over 11 bases. The CDR3 is 17 residues long. Germline-derived CDR1 and CDR2 are SGHNT and YYREEE (reference sequence). The ends lost 6 bases at V and 2 bases at J; junction bases unmatched: 11.

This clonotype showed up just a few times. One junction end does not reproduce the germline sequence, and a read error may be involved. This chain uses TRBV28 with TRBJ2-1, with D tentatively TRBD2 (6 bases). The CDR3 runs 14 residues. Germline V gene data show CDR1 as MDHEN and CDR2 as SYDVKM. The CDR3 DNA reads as TGTGCCAGCAGCCTAGCGTCCTCCTACAATGAGCAGTCCTTC. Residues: CASSLASSYNEQSF.

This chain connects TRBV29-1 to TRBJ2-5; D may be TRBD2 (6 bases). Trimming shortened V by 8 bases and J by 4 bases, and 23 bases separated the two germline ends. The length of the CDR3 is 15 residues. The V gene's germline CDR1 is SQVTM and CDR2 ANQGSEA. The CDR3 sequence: CSIRTNESWAETQYF. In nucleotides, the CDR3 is TGCAGCATTCGGACTAACGAGAGTTGGGCAGAGACCCAGTACTTC.

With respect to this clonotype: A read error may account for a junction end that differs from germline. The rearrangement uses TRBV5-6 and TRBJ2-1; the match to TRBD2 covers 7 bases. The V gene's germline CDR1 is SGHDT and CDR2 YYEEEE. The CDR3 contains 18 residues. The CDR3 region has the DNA TGTGCCGGCAGCCGGACTAGAGGGACGCCAAACTCCTACAGTGAGCAGTTCTTC. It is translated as CAGSRTRGTPNSYSEQFF. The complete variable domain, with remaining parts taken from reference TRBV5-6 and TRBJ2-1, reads DAGVTQSPTHLIKTRGQQVTLRCSPKSGHDTVSWYQQALGQGPQFIFQYYEEEERQRGNFPDRFSGHQFPNYSSELNVNALLLGDSALYLCAGSRTRGTPNSYSEQFFGPGTRLTVL.

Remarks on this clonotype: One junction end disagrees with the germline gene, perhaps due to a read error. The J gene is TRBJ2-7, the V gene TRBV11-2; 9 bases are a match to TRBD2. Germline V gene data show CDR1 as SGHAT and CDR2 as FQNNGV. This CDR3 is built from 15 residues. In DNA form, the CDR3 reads TGTGCCAGAAGCTCGTTAGCGGGAGCGAGCCTCGAGCAGTATTTC. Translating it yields CARSSLAGASLEQYF.

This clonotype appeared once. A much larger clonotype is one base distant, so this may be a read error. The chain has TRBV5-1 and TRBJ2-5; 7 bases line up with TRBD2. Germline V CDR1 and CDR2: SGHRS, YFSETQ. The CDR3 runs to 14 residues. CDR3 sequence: CTSSFGLDGETQYF. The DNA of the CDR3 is TGCACCAGCAGCTTTGGACTAGATGGAGAGACCCAGTACTTC.

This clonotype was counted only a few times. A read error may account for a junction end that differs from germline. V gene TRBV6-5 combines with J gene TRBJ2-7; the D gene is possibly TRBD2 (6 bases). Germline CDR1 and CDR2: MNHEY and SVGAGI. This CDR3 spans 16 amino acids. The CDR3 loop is CAISYSLGGEAYGQYF. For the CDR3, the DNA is TGTGCCATCAGTTACTCCCTCGGAGGGGAGGCCTACGGGCAGTACTTC.

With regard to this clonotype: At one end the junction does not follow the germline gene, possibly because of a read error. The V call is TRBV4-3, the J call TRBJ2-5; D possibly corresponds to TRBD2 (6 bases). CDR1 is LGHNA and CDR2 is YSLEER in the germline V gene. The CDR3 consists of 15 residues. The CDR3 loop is CDSSQEGLPSETRYF. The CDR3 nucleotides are TGCGACAGCAGCCAAGAGGGACTGCCGTCTGAGACCCGGTACTTC.

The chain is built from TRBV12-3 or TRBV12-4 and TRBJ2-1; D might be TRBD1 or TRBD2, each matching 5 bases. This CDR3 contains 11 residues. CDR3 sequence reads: CVRSLGTEQFF. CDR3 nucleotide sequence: TGTGTCCGCAGTTTAGGGACTGAGCAGTTCTTC.

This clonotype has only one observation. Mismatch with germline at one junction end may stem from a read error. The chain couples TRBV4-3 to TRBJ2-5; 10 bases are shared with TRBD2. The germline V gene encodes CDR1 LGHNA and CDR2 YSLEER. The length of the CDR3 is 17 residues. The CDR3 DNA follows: TGCACCAGCAGCCAAGCGGATAGCGGGAGGATTGGTGAGACCCAGTACTTC. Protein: CTSSQADSGRIGETQYF.

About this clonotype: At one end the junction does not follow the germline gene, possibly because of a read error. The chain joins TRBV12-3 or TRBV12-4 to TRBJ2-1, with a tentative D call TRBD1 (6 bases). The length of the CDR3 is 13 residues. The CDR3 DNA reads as TGTGGCAGTAATCTCGGACAGAACAATGTGCAGTTCTTC. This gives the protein CGSNLGQNNVQFF.

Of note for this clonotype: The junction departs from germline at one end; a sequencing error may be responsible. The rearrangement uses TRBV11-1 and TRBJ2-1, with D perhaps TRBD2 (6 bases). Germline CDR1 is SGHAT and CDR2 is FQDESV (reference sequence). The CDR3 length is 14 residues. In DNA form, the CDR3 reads TGTGCCAGTAGCTCGGGAGAGGGAGCCAATGAGCAGTTCTTC. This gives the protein CASSSGEGANEQFF.

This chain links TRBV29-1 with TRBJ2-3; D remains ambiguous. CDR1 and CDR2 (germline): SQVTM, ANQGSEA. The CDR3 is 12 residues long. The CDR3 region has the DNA TGCACCACCGAAACATGGACAGATACGCAGTATTTT. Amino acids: CTTETWTDTQYF.